The 19 T cell receptor beta chains presented below share a single source sample, sequenced in a study of control samples from healthy donors and cancer patients. Assay: immunoSEQ multiplex PCR; the TCRdb copy retains only in-frame clones and omits some. The sample consists of fewer than 200,000 clones, 90% of them appearing once. The specimen sequenced was blood. The origin of the receptors is a woman aged 45-65 years in good health.

This clone has a handful of counts. V usage is TRBV27 and J usage is TRBJ2-5, with D perhaps TRBD1 or TRBD2 (5 bases each). V was trimmed by 2 bases and J by 5 bases, leaving 12 bases between them. Germline CDR1 reads MNHEY; CDR2 reads SMNVEV (reference sequence). The CDR3 loop spans 14 amino acids. CDR3 coding DNA: TGTGCCAGCAGTTTAATGGGGACGGGGGAGACCCAGTACTTC. Protein product: CASSLMGTGETQYF.

The V call is TRBV14, the J call TRBJ1-3; D not resolved. Germline-derived CDR1 and CDR2 are SGHDN and FVKESK. This CDR3 contains 13 residues. Trimming pared 4 bases from V and 1 base from J, leaving 5 bases between. DNA for the CDR3: TGTGCCAGCAGCCTAGGGTCTGGAAACACCATATATTTT. It specifies CASSLGSGNTIYF.

This sequence joins TRBV7-2 and TRBJ2-2; no clear D gene. Trimming took off 7 bases at V and 8 bases at J, with 11 bases between the two ends. The CDR3 covers 12 residues. Germline V gives CDR1 SGHTA, CDR2 FQGNSA. The CDR3: CASKWVGGELFF. CDR3 nucleotide sequence: TGTGCCAGCAAATGGGTCGGTGGGGAGCTGTTTTTT.

The chain links TRBV24-1 to TRBJ1-3; 7 bases align to TRBD1. CDR3 length equals 15 residues. In germline, CDR1 is KGHDR, CDR2 SFDVKD. With 3 bases clipped from V and 4 bases from J, the junction kept 5 bases outside the gene matches. The CDR3 reads CATSDPTGSGNTIYF. The CDR3 nucleotides read TGTGCCACCAGTGATCCGACAGGGTCCGGAAACACCATATATTTT.

This chain joins TRBV3-1 (or the pseudogene TRBV3-2) and TRBJ2-2; D ambiguous. Germline CDR1 LGHDT, CDR2 YNNKEL (reference sequence). V lost 6 bases to trimming and J lost 4 bases, with 15 bases between them. The CDR3 contains 15 residues. The CDR3: CASRRNIQLTGELFF. CDR3 nucleotides: TGTGCCAGCAGACGAAACATTCAGCTCACCGGGGAGCTGTTTTTT.

This clone was picked up a small number of times. The rearrangement links TRBV6-4 to TRBJ1-2, with 8 bases that match TRBD1. V lost 3 bases and J lost 6; bases outside the gene matches: 6. This CDR3 spans 14 amino acids. The germline V gene encodes CDR1 MRHNA and CDR2 SNTAGT. The CDR3 region is CASSETDRVDGYTF. In nucleotides, the CDR3 is TGTGCCAGCAGTGAAACGGACAGGGTAGATGGCTACACCTTC.

This chain uses TRBV29-1 with TRBJ1-5; D is uncertain. Per germline, CDR1 SQVTM and CDR2 ANQGSEA. Trimming took off 7 bases at V and 1 base at J, with 11 bases between the two ends. The CDR3 runs 13 residues. CDR3 sequence: CSAAHGSNQPQHF. CDR3 in DNA: TGCAGCGCTGCACATGGAAGCAATCAGCCCCAGCATTTT.

V is TRBV6-2 or TRBV6-3 and J is TRBJ1-6; D not resolved. From germline, CDR1 is MNHEY and CDR2 SVGEGT. The CDR3 loop spans 12 amino acids. Trimming shortened V by 2 bases and J by 7 bases, and 3 bases separated the two germline ends. The CDR3 protein is CASSYGNSPLHF. The CDR3 DNA follows: TGTGCCAGCAGTTACGGGAATTCACCCCTCCACTTT.

The CDR3 DNA is TGTGCCAGCAGCGCGGGCCACAGGTGGGGACACACTGAAGCTTTCTTT. Encoded protein: CASSAGHRWGHTEAFF. The chain recombines TRBV9 with TRBJ1-1; D perhaps matches TRBD1 (5 bases). The CDR3 totals 16 residues. Per germline, CDR1 SGDLS and CDR2 YYNGEE. Trimming removed 3 bases from V and 3 bases from J, with 18 bases in between.

The rearrangement links TRBV5-5 to TRBJ1-3; D not resolved. There are 16 residues in the CDR3. The V and J ends lost 0 bases and 0 bases respectively, with 10 bases between them. Germline-derived CDR1 and CDR2 are SGHKS and YYEKEE (reference sequence). The CDR3 protein is CASSLGPENSGNTIYF. DNA for the CDR3: TGTGCCAGCAGCTTGGGCCCGGAGAACTCTGGAAACACCATATATTTT.

The V gene is TRBV5-4, the J gene TRBJ2-1, with 10 bases aligning to TRBD2. Germline CDR1 SGHNT, CDR2 YYREEE (reference sequence). Trimming removed 5 bases from V and 14 bases from J; junction bases left unmatched: 13. The length of the CDR3 is 14 residues. CDR3 residues: CASRFYILAGVEFF. DNA of the CDR3: TGTGCCAGCAGATTTTACATCCTAGCGGGAGTGGAGTTCTTC.

This chain connects TRBV4-2 to TRBJ1-3; a possible D gene is TRBD1 (6 bases). Per the germline V gene, CDR1 is LGHNA and CDR2 is YNFKEQ. The ends were cut back, 0 bases at V and 2 bases at J, with 8 bases in the middle. This CDR3 region has 15 residues. The chain's CDR3 is CASSQEGGAGNTIYF. CDR3 DNA: TGTGCCAGCAGCCAAGAAGGGGGGGCTGGAAACACCATATATTTT.

The chain is built from TRBV28 and TRBJ2-6; 11 positions agree with TRBD2. The CDR3 spans 20 residues. Germline-derived CDR1 and CDR2 are MDHEN and SYDVKM. V was pared by 3 bases and J by 0 bases, with 10 bases of the junction left unmatched. CDR3 nucleotides: TGTGCCAGCAGTTTTCCCGGGACTAGCGGTATCTTCTCTGGGGCCAACGTCCTGACTTTC. Encoded protein: CASSFPGTSGIFSGANVLTF.

V and J are TRBV7-8 and TRBJ2-1; D is tentatively TRBD1 or TRBD2 (5 bases each). V was trimmed by 2 bases and J by 12 bases, leaving 20 bases between them. Germline V gene lookup returns CDR1 SGHVS and CDR2 FQNEAQ. The CDR3 totals 15 residues. The CDR3 here is CASSLQPGTTGWQFF. CDR3 nucleotide sequence: TGTGCCAGCAGCTTACAACCTGGGACCACTGGGTGGCAGTTCTTC.

The gene calls are TRBV18 and TRBJ1-5; 7 bases align to TRBD1. Germline lookup yields CDR1 KGHSH and CDR2 LQKENI. The CDR3 runs to 14 residues. Trimming took 3 bases from V and 7 from J; bases not matched to a gene: 6. The CDR3 loop is CASSPTEGGQPQHF. The CDR3 DNA follows: TGTGCCAGCTCACCGACAGAAGGGGGCCAGCCCCAGCATTTT.

The CDR3: CASSQDLLSGGEQFF. The CDR3 region has the DNA TGTGCCAGCAGCCAAGATCTATTATCAGGGGGTGAGCAGTTCTTC. The chain combines TRBV3-1 (or the pseudogene TRBV3-2) with TRBJ2-1; TRBD1 matches 7 bases. V lost 0 bases and J lost 9; bases outside the gene matches: 8. Germline assignment: CDR1 LGHDT and CDR2 YNNKEL (reference sequence). This CDR3 region has 15 residues.

V and J are TRBV30 and TRBJ1-3; D gene ambiguous. Germline CDR1 GTSNPN, CDR2 SVGIG (reference sequence). This CDR3 is 14 amino acids long. The germline V and J ends were trimmed by 4 bases and 0 bases, with 10 bases remaining between them. CDR3 loop: CAWTPNTSGNTIYF. The CDR3 DNA reads as TGTGCCTGGACCCCGAACACCTCTGGAAACACCATATATTTT.

The chain employs TRBV4-3 and TRBJ2-2; D may correspond to TRBD1 or TRBD2 (7 bases each). The germline V gene encodes CDR1 LGHNA and CDR2 YSLEER. The V end lost 1 base, the J end lost 7 bases, and 13 bases lay between the germline ends. There are 15 residues in the CDR3. CDR3 in amino acids: CASSQAAGGVGELFF. For the CDR3, the DNA is TGCGCCAGCAGCCAAGCGGCAGGGGGGGTCGGGGAGCTGTTTTTT.

This chain uses TRBV21-1 with TRBJ1-1. TRBV21-1 is flagged as a pseudogene. This CDR3 is built from 12 residues. The CDR3 reads CASSAFGTEAFF. CDR3 nucleotide sequence: TGTGCCAGCAGCGCCTTCGGCACTGAAGCTTTCTTT.